This T cell receptor beta chain is drawn from a study of T cell responses to AZD1222 COVID-19 vaccine. Findings and caveats of the study: Spike-spanning, vaccine-associated CD4 TCRs were dominant at 160-218 and 743-854.

On this clone: Its antigen is not identified.

V was shortened by 3 bases and J by 3 bases, with 13 bases between the two germline ends. Germline CDR1 reads MNHNS; CDR2 reads SASEGT. There are 15 residues in the CDR3. Sequenced by immunoSEQ multiplex PCR; TCRdb stores in-frame clones only, minus some. Counted here are around 200,000 clones, roughly 91% occurring once; the ten biggest clones make up under 1.1%. The sequence derives from an adult who received the MenACWY meningococcal vaccine as a control. The starting material was peripheral blood, obtained 28 days after the second dose of the MenACWY control vaccine. This chain links TRBV6-1 with TRBJ2-3; TRBD1 might be the D (5 bases). The CDR3 protein is CASSDPGYGTDTQYF. CDR3 sequence (DNA): TGTGCCAGCAGTGATCCAGGGTACGGTACAGATACGCAGTATTTT.